This TCR beta chain came from a study of T cells in Graves' hyperthyroidism and ophthalmopathy. Study-wide points: Most clonotypes expanded in thyroid above 0.001 were likewise present in blood.

Graves' hyperthyroidism without ophthalmopathy progression within 18 months was termed stable. The germline gives CDR1 SNHLY, CDR2 FYNNEI. Trimming removed 3 bases at V and 0 bases at J, with 15 bases between. The CDR3 is 17 residues long. Ten or more counts support this clonotype. What it binds is unknown. The CDR3 regions of TCR beta were amplified from RNA transcripts. TCR CDR3 underwent first-round RT-PCR with the HTBI primer set. TCRdb itself ran the multiplex PCR reads through MiXCR, one entry per CDR3 protein. The table lists about 710,000 distinct CDR3 sequences, about a sixth of them singletons.

V gene TRBV2 combines with J gene TRBJ1-5, with D tentatively TRBD1 (5 bases). Sequencing was carried out using blood. The receptor's source is a man younger than 30 with Graves' hyperthyroidism. This CDR3 is CASSDPLRGGSNQPQHF. DNA of the CDR3: TGTGCCAGCAGTGACCCGCTGCGGGGCGGTAGCAATCAGCCCCAGCATTTT.